Listed here are 7 T cell receptor beta chains from one sample, sequenced in a study of OX40 agonist ivuxolimab in advanced cancers. TCRdb's table, derived via immunoSEQ multiplex PCR, lists solely in-frame clones and lacks some. Of about 77,000 clones detected, about nine tenths appear once; the ten largest clones hold about 5.9%. Sequences were derived from CD4+ or CD8+ T cells sorted from blood, sampled in a trial of the OX40 agonist ivuxolimab. These receptors came from an adult with an advanced solid tumor such as melanoma, head and neck, liver or kidney cancer.

The chain is built from TRBV9 and TRBJ2-5, with TRBD2 identical over 8 bases. Trimming cost V 0 bases and J 2 bases; bases outside gene matches: 0. CDR1 is SGDLS and CDR2 is YYNGEE in the germline V gene. The CDR3 extends over 14 amino acids. CDR3 residues: CASSVAGGQETQYF. CDR3 in DNA: TGTGCCAGCAGCGTAGCGGGGGGGCAAGAGACCCAGTACTTC.

The rearrangement uses TRBV6-5 and TRBJ1-2; 10 positions match TRBD1. CDR3 size: 14 residues. In germline, CDR1 is MNHEY, CDR2 SVGAGI. V gave up 2 bases and J gave up 9 bases; unmatched junction bases: 6. CDR3 in DNA: TGTGCCAGCAGTTACGACTCGGGACAGGGGCGCTACACCTTC. Its protein is CASSYDSGQGRYTF.

This chain connects TRBV11-2 to TRBJ2-5, with D possibly being TRBD2 (6 bases). With 1 base removed from V and 2 bases from J, the gap between germline ends came to 14 bases. The V gene's germline CDR1 is SGHAT and CDR2 FQNNGV. This CDR3 has 16 residues. CDR3 nucleotide sequence: TGTGCCAGCAGCTTAGGAGGAGGGTGGGGACAAGAGACCCAGTACTTC. Amino acid sequence: CASSLGGGWGQETQYF.

V usage is TRBV2 and J usage is TRBJ1-5; D is unclear. V gave up 3 bases and J gave up 9 bases, with 18 bases separating them. CDR3 size: 15 residues. Germline V CDR1 and CDR2: SNHLY, FYNNEI. As DNA, the CDR3 is TGTGCCAGCAGTGAGGCATTGCCCCTTCGGACGCCCCAGCATTTT. Translating it yields CASSEALPLRTPQHF. The whole variable domain, remainder taken from reference TRBV2 and TRBJ1-5, is EPEVTQTPSHQVTQMGQEVILRCVPISNHLYFYWYRQILGQKVEFLVSFYNNEISEKSEIFDDQFSVERPDGSNFTLKIRSTKLEDSAMYFCASSEALPLRTPQHFGDGTRLSIL.

The chain recombines TRBV29-1 with TRBJ1-1, with D possibly TRBD1 on 5 matching bases. Germline values: CDR1 SQVTM, CDR2 ANQGSEA. Trimming cost V 5 bases and J 5 bases, with 12 bases left between them. This CDR3 is built from 12 residues. Here the CDR3 DNA reads TGCAGCGTTCATAGATCAGGGACTGAAGCTTTCTTT. Its translation is CSVHRSGTEAFF.

This clone was recorded once. This chain connects TRBV6-5 to TRBJ1-6, with 7 bases aligning to TRBD1. Germline CDR1 and CDR2: MNHEY and SVGAGI. This CDR3 has 14 amino acids. Trimming took 6 bases from V and 9 from J; bases not matched to a gene: 8. CDR3 loop: CASSLRQGGSPLHF. The CDR3 DNA is TGTGCCAGCAGCCTCCGACAGGGTGGTTCACCCCTCCACTTT.

This clone has only a few counts. The chain recombines TRBV7-6 with TRBJ2-3, with a tentative D call TRBD2 (6 bases). Germline V gives CDR1 SGHVS, CDR2 FNYEAQ. The V end was cut by 5 bases, the J end by 6 bases, with 18 bases between. The CDR3 sequence is 15 residues long. The CDR3 region is CASSPSGEVVDTQYF. The CDR3, as DNA: TGTGCCAGCAGCCCTTCGGGGGAGGTTGTGGATACGCAGTATTTT.